These T cell receptor beta chains were read from a single sample in a study of PD-L1 blockade in urothelial cancer. This table comes from immunoSEQ multiplex PCR, and its TCRdb copy is limited to in-frame clones, with some not included. The sample records around 110,000 clones, around nine tenths being singletons. The specimen comprised PBMCs, sampled around atezolizumab (anti-PD-L1) treatment. The receptors were sampled from a man aged 55 to 70 with urothelial cancer. The CDR3 runs from the conserved cysteine through the conserved F or W. A D gene is named only where the DNA matches it firmly. The size field is filled for only some rows; it gives once, few, many or a size class.

V gene: TRBV27
D gene: TRBD1
CDR3 length: 14
J gene: TRBJ1-2
clone size: once
CDR3 protein: CASSFNGQGDGYTF
CDR3 DNA: TGTGCCAGCAGTTTCAATGGACAGGGGGACGGCTACACCTTC

V gene: TRBV19
D gene: NA
CDR3 length: 13
J gene: TRBJ1-1
clone size: NA
CDR3 protein: CASSSTGNTEAFF
CDR3 DNA: TGTGCCAGTAGTTCAACAGGGAACACTGAAGCTTTCTTT

V gene: TRBV6-5
D gene: TRBD1
CDR3 length: 15
J gene: TRBJ2-3
clone size: NA
CDR3 protein: CASSSRDRGPDTQYF
CDR3 DNA: TGTGCCAGCAGTTCCCGGGACAGGGGGCCTGATACGCAGTATTTT

V gene: TRBV10-1
D gene: NA
CDR3 length: 15
J gene: TRBJ2-2
clone size: few
CDR3 protein: CASSLRTANTGELFF
CDR3 DNA: TGCGCCAGCAGTCTTCGGACAGCGAACACCGGGGAGCTGTTTTTT

V gene: TRBV7-6
D gene: NA
CDR3 length: 12
J gene: TRBJ2-5
clone size: NA
CDR3 protein: CASSPGTKTQYF
CDR3 DNA: TGTGCCAGCAGCCCCGGGACAAAGACCCAGTACTTC

V gene: TRBV18
D gene: TRBD1
CDR3 length: 18
J gene: TRBJ2-3
clone size: NA
CDR3 protein: CASSLNTPGQMSTDTQYF
CDR3 DNA: TGTGCCAGCTCACTTAATACCCCGGGACAGATGAGCACAGATACGCAGTATTTT

V gene: TRBV5-4
D gene: NA
CDR3 length: 15
J gene: TRBJ2-7
clone size: NA
CDR3 protein: CASSLAGPMGYEQYF
CDR3 DNA: TGTGCCAGCAGCTTGGCAGGCCCGATGGGCTACGAGCAGTACTTC

V gene: TRBV7-9
D gene: NA
CDR3 length: 13
J gene: TRBJ2-7
clone size: NA
CDR3 protein: CASSLGRDYEQYF
CDR3 DNA: TGTGCCAGCAGCTTGGGCAGGGACTACGAGCAGTACTTC

V gene: TRBV6-5
D gene: TRBD2
CDR3 length: 14
J gene: TRBJ2-7
clone size: NA
CDR3 protein: CASSRLAGADEQYF
CDR3 DNA: TGTGCCAGCAGTAGACTAGCGGGAGCTGACGAGCAGTACTTC

V gene: TRBV5-4
D gene: TRBD1
CDR3 length: 15
J gene: TRBJ2-7
clone size: once
CDR3 protein: CASSGTGTGRHEQYF
CDR3 DNA: TGTGCCAGCAGCGGGACCGGGACAGGGCGACACGAGCAGTACTTC

V gene: TRBV27
D gene: NA
CDR3 length: 16
J gene: TRBJ1-5
clone size: NA
CDR3 protein: CASSLRGRLRNQPQHF
CDR3 DNA: TGTGCCAGCAGTTTAAGGGGTCGGCTCAGGAATCAGCCCCAGCATTTT

V gene: TRBV6-6
D gene: NA
CDR3 length: 11
J gene: TRBJ1-1
clone size: NA
CDR3 protein: CASSRGFEAFF
CDR3 DNA: TGTGCCAGCAGCCGGGGTTTTGAAGCTTTCTTT

V gene: TRBV7-3
D gene: TRBD2
CDR3 length: 17
J gene: TRBJ2-2
clone size: NA
CDR3 protein: CASSRSGGGRTAGELFF
CDR3 DNA: TGTGCCAGCAGCCGAAGCGGGGGGGGGAGAACCGCCGGGGAGCTGTTTTTT

V gene: TRBV28
D gene: TRBD2
CDR3 length: 16
J gene: TRBJ2-5
clone size: NA
CDR3 protein: CASSSVPTGGRGTQYF
CDR3 DNA: TGTGCCAGCAGTTCCGTGCCAACGGGGGGACGGGGGACCCAGTACTTC

V gene: TRBV7-8
D gene: TRBD1
CDR3 length: 16
J gene: TRBJ1-4
clone size: NA
CDR3 protein: CASSPQQGWINEKLFF
CDR3 DNA: TGTGCCAGCAGCCCCCAACAGGGGTGGATTAATGAAAAACTGTTTTTT

V gene: TRBV30
D gene: TRBD2
CDR3 length: 18
J gene: TRBJ2-3
clone size: NA
CDR3 protein: CAWSAAPGTSGTADTQYF
CDR3 DNA: TGTGCCTGGAGTGCAGCTCCGGGGACTAGCGGGACGGCAGATACGCAGTATTTT

V gene: TRBV2
D gene: NA
CDR3 length: 13
J gene: TRBJ2-2
clone size: NA
CDR3 protein: CARQGLDTGELFF
CDR3 DNA: TGTGCCAGGCAGGGTTTGGACACCGGGGAGCTGTTTTTT

V gene: TRBV10-3
D gene: TRBD2
CDR3 length: 14
J gene: TRBJ2-7
clone size: NA
CDR3 protein: CAISEAGYPYEQYF
CDR3 DNA: TGTGCCATCAGTGAAGCGGGGTACCCCTACGAGCAGTACTTC

V gene: TRBV2
D gene: TRBD2
CDR3 length: 14
J gene: TRBJ2-1
clone size: NA
CDR3 protein: CASKLREGLNEQFF
CDR3 DNA: TGTGCCAGCAAATTGCGGGAGGGCCTCAATGAGCAGTTCTTC

V gene: TRBV19
D gene: NA
CDR3 length: 19
J gene: TRBJ1-4
clone size: NA
CDR3 protein: CASSAPPLSGVGGVEKLFF
CDR3 DNA: TGTGCCAGTAGTGCTCCCCCCCTGTCGGGGGTGGGGGGGGTTGAAAAACTGTTTTTT

V gene: TRBV7-2
D gene: NA
CDR3 length: 16
J gene: TRBJ2-1
clone size: NA
CDR3 protein: CASSLVGGSSYNEQFF
CDR3 DNA: TGTGCCAGCAGCTTAGTAGGCGGTAGCTCCTACAATGAGCAGTTCTTC

V gene: TRBV5-1
D gene: NA
CDR3 length: 15
J gene: TRBJ2-3
clone size: NA
CDR3 protein: CASSTSLLGADTQYF
CDR3 DNA: TGCGCCAGCAGCACCTCCCTATTGGGCGCAGATACGCAGTATTTT

V gene: TRBV6-6
D gene: TRBD1
CDR3 length: 15
J gene: TRBJ1-2
clone size: once
CDR3 protein: CASSYLQGFGNGYTF
CDR3 DNA: TGTGCCAGCAGTTACTTACAGGGGTTCGGGAATGGCTACACCTTC

V gene: TRBV5-1
D gene: TRBD2
CDR3 length: 15
J gene: TRBJ2-5
clone size: NA
CDR3 protein: CASSPSGGYQETQYF
CDR3 DNA: TGCGCCAGCAGCCCTAGCGGGGGGTACCAAGAGACCCAGTACTTC